These T cell receptor beta chains were read from a single sample in a study of CD8 T cells in ankylosing spondylitis. TCRdb redid the calling of the 5' RACE reads with MiXCR, one entry per CDR3 protein. The repertoire holds about 540,000 distinct CDR3 sequences, with about 12% as singletons. Source material: blood, either unsorted or a sorted T cell fraction (not recorded which). The receptor source for this set is a male donor with ankylosing spondylitis. CDR3s include the opening cysteine and the closing phenylalanine or tryptophan. The D gene is left open where the match is weak. Size values are once, few and many counts, or a class for expanded clones, and some rows have none.

d_call	v_call	clone_size	j_call	cdr3_nt	cdr3_aa
TRBD2	TRBV29-1	many	TRBJ2-3	TGCAGCGTCCAATATAGCGGGTCTAGCACAGATACGCAGTATTTT	CSVQYSGSSTDTQYF
TRBD2	TRBV7-2	.	TRBJ2-7	TGTGCCAGCAGCCCCTCTAGCGGGGGAAGCTACGAGCAGTACTTC	CASSPSSGGSYEQYF
.	TRBV12-3/TRBV12-4	.	TRBJ2-3	TGTGCCAGCAGTTTAGCGCCCCTCGATCGTGGGCAGTATTTT	CASSLAPLDRGQYF
.	TRBV11-2	.	TRBJ2-6	TGTGCCAGCAGCTTACATTACTCTGGGGCCAACGTCCTGACTTTC	CASSLHYSGANVLTF
.	TRBV12-3/TRBV12-4	many	TRBJ2-1	TGTGCCAGCAGTTTGGGAGCGGCTGATTACAATGAGCAGTTCTTC	CASSLGAADYNEQFF
.	TRBV18	few	TRBJ2-6	TGTGCCAGCTCACTTGACAGGTCTGGGGCCAACGTCCTGACTTTC	CASSLDRSGANVLTF
TRBD2	TRBV7-2	.	TRBJ2-5	TGTGCCAGCAGCCCGGGACTAGCGGGGTCCCAAGAGACCCAGTACTTC	CASSPGLAGSQETQYF
.	TRBV5-1	few	TRBJ2-3	TGCGCCAGCAGTTCCGCGGGCCGCACAGATACGCAGTATTTT	CASSSAGRTDTQYF
.	TRBV7-9	few	TRBJ2-3	TGTGCCAGCAGCCCTGTTGAAACGGATACGCAGTATTTT	CASSPVETDTQYF
.	TRBV9	many	TRBJ2-1	TGTGCCAGCAGCGTAGACTATGAGGGCCCTAAGCAGTTCTTC	CASSVDYEGPKQFF
TRBD2	TRBV20-1	.	TRBJ2-5	TGCAGTGCCACTCGCCTGGGAGCGGGAGTGGAGACCCAGTACTTC	CSATRLGAGVETQYF
TRBD2	TRBV20-1	.	TRBJ2-7	TGCAGTGCCCAAGGACTAGCGGGAAATCGGGAGCAGTACTTC	CSAQGLAGNREQYF
.	TRBV10-3	many	TRBJ2-1	TGTGCCATCAGTAGCCTAGCTGATCACAATGAGCAGTTCTTC	CAISSLADHNEQFF
.	TRBV5-1	many	TRBJ2-6	TGCGCCAGCAGCCTACAGACCCTTCCGTCCTCTGGGGCCAACGTCCTGACTTTC	CASSLQTLPSSGANVLTF
.	TRBV5-1	many	TRBJ1-1	TGCGCCAGCAGCTTGGCTGAAGCTTTCTTT	CASSLAEAFF
.	TRBV6-2/TRBV6-3	many	TRBJ1-2	TGTGCCAGCAAACAGGGAGGAAGGGCCTATGGCTACACCTTC	CASKQGGRAYGYTF
.	TRBV4-1	.	TRBJ2-1	TGCGCCAGCAGCCAAGCCCTCGGGACCCTATCCTATGAGCAGTTCTTC	CASSQALGTLSYEQFF
.	TRBV5-5	.	TRBJ2-1	TGTGCCAGCAGCTTGGAGCTAGCGAGCAATGAGCAGTTCTTC	CASSLELASNEQFF
TRBD2	TRBV4-2	.	TRBJ2-1	TGTGCCAGCAGCCAAGGGACTAGCGGAAAGTTTGAGCAGTTCTTC	CASSQGTSGKFEQFF
.	TRBV3-1	.	TRBJ1-2	TGTGCCAGCAGCCAAGATCGAGGGTCCCGCGGCTACACCTTC	CASSQDRGSRGYTF
TRBD2	TRBV11-2	.	TRBJ2-2	TGTGCCAGCAGCTTAGAACTAGCGGGGATGTCTACCGGGGAGCTGTTTTTT	CASSLELAGMSTGELFF
.	TRBV6-1	few	TRBJ2-3	TGTGCCAGCAGTGAACTCGCGGGGTTCACAGATACGCAGTATTTT	CASSELAGFTDTQYF
.	TRBV28	.	TRBJ2-4	TGTGCCAGCAGTTTGGGCGGGACCAAAAACATTCAGTACTTC	CASSLGGTKNIQYF
TRBD1	TRBV5-1	.	TRBJ2-2	TGCGCCAGCAGCGGCACAGACAGGGGTACCGGGGAGCTGTTTTTT	CASSGTDRGTGELFF
TRBD2	TRBV12-3/TRBV12-4	.	TRBJ2-2	TGTGCCAGCAGAAGGAGGACTAGCGGGAGCGCCGGGGAGCTGTTTTTT	CASRRRTSGSAGELFF
TRBD1	TRBV25-1	.	TRBJ2-5	TGTGCCAGCAGTTGGTCTATTGACAGGGAAGGGGAGACCCAGTACTTC	CASSWSIDREGETQYF
.	TRBV5-1	many	TRBJ1-3	TGCGCCAGCAGCTTGGGACCTGGAAACACCATATATTTT	CASSLGPGNTIYF
.	TRBV10-1	few	TRBJ2-3	TGCGCCAGCAGTCGCTCTGGAGCGGGAGATACGCAGTATTTT	CASSRSGAGDTQYF
TRBD1	TRBV11-2	.	TRBJ1-2	TGTGCCAGCAGCCCCCTCTTCGACAGGGGGCGGAAGTATGGCTACACCTTC	CASSPLFDRGRKYGYTF
TRBD2	TRBV7-2	few	TRBJ2-1	TGTGCCAGCAGAACTAGCGGGAGGGTCTACAATGAGCAGTTCTTC	CASRTSGRVYNEQFF
TRBD1	TRBV27	once	TRBJ1-2	TGTGCCAGCAGATACCGAGGACAGGGGAACTATGGCTACACCTTC	CASRYRGQGNYGYTF
TRBD1	TRBV29-1	many	TRBJ2-3	TGCAGCGTTGAAGAAAGGGACAGGGAAACGAACCCACCAGATACGCAGTATTTT	CSVEERDRETNPPDTQYF
.	TRBV10-2	few	TRBJ1-2	TGCGCCAGCAGTGAGTCTGGACAGCTTGGCTCCACCTTC	CASSESGQLGSTF
.	TRBV14	few	TRBJ2-5	TGTGCCAGCAGGGCGGATGCCCTAGGGGAGACCCAGTACTTC	CASRADALGETQYF
.	TRBV10-3	.	TRBJ1-2	TGTGCCATCAGTGAGAGCTATGGCTACACCTTC	CAISESYGYTF
TRBD1	TRBV20-1	many	TRBJ2-2	TGCAGTGCCCAGGACAGGTCGAACACCGGGGAGCTGTTTTTT	CSAQDRSNTGELFF
TRBD2	TRBV20-1	many	TRBJ2-1	TGCAGTGCTGGACTAGCGGGGGACTACAATGAGCAGTTCTTC	CSAGLAGDYNEQFF
TRBD2	TRBV10-3	.	TRBJ2-1	TGTGCCATCAGTGAGCACGGGGGGGGATCCTACAATGAGCAGTTCTTC	CAISEHGGGSYNEQFF
TRBD2	TRBV7-9	few	TRBJ2-7	TGTGCCAGCAGGCCAGAAGGGGCTAGCGGGAGCTCCTACGAGCAGTACTTC	CASRPEGASGSSYEQYF
.	TRBV3-1	many	TRBJ1-1	TGTGCCAGCAGCCAACCAGGGCCGAACACTGAAGCTTTCTTT	CASSQPGPNTEAFF
.	TRBV5-1	few	TRBJ1-1	TGCGCCAGCAGCTTGAACCTGGGAAGGGGGAAAAACACTGAAGCTTTCTTT	CASSLNLGRGKNTEAFF
TRBD2	TRBV3-1	few	TRBJ2-3	TGTGCCAGCAGCCAGTTCCTAGCGGGAGCAGATACGCAGTATTTT	CASSQFLAGADTQYF
.	TRBV20-1	.	TRBJ2-1	TGCAGTGCCGGCGGACTGTCCGATGAGCAGTTCTTC	CSAGGLSDEQFF
.	TRBV2	.	TRBJ2-5	TGTGCCAGCACAGTCCAGCTGACCCAGTACTTC	CASTVQLTQYF
.	TRBV5-1	.	TRBJ1-5	TGCGCCAGCAGCTTGGTGGTCTGGGTAAGCAATCAGCCCCAGCATTTT	CASSLVVWVSNQPQHF
.	TRBV5-1	many	TRBJ2-1	TGCGCCAGCAGCTTCGGAGGGGGCAGTTATGAGCAGTTCTTC	CASSFGGGSYEQFF
.	TRBV20-1	.	TRBJ1-1	TGCAGTGCTAGCTACCGGGCTCAAGGGACTGAAGCTTTCTTT	CSASYRAQGTEAFF
.	TRBV28	many	TRBJ2-2	TGTGCCAGCAGTCCCCGCGGGGAGCTGTTTTTT	CASSPRGELFF
.	TRBV3-1	.	TRBJ2-1	TGTGCCAGCAGCCAAGACGGTTTCGCGAGGAATGAGCAGTTCTTC	CASSQDGFARNEQFF
.	TRBV10-3	.	TRBJ1-1	TGTGCCACAGGGTCGATGAACACTGAAGCTTTCTTT	CATGSMNTEAFF
TRBD1	TRBV7-8	.	TRBJ2-5	TGTGCCAGCATCCCCGCCCGGGACAGGGTACAAGAGACCCAGTACTTC	CASIPARDRVQETQYF
TRBD2	TRBV29-1	.	TRBJ2-3	TGCAGCGTTGATTTTAGCGGGCGGAAGTATTTT	CSVDFSGRKYF
TRBD2	TRBV24-1	few	TRBJ2-5	TGTGCCACCAGCCCCGGGAGGCTCCAAGAGACCCAGTACTTC	CATSPGRLQETQYF
.	TRBV2	few	TRBJ1-6	TGTGCCAGCAAGGGTATTGGGGATAATTCACCCCTCCACTTT	CASKGIGDNSPLHF
.	TRBV10-3	many	TRBJ2-7	TGTGCCATCAGTGATAAGGGGGCCTACGAGCAGTACTTC	CAISDKGAYEQYF